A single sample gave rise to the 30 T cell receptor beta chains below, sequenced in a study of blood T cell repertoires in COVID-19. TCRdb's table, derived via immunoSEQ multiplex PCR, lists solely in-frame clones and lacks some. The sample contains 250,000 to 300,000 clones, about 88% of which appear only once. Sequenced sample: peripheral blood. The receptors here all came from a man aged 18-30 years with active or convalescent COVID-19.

CDR3 nucleotide sequence: TGCGCCAGCAGTCCTTACAATGAGCAGTTCTTC. It yields the protein CASSPYNEQFF. The V call is TRBV10-2, the J call TRBJ2-1; D gene unclear. V lost 5 bases and J 4 bases, leaving 3 bases between the germline ends. Germline lookup yields CDR1 WSHSY and CDR2 SAAADI. There are 11 residues in the CDR3.

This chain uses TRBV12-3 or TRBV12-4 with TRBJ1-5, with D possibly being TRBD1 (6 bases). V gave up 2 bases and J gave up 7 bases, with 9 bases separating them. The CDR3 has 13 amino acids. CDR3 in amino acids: CASSLTGLQPQHF. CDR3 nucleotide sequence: TGTGCCAGCAGTTTAACAGGGCTGCAGCCCCAGCATTTT.

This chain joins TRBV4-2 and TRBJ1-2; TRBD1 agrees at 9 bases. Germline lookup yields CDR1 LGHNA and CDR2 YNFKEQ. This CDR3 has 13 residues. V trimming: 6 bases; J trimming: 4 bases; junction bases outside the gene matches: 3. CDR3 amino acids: CASRRQGGYGYTF. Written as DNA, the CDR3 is TGTGCCAGCAGGCGACAGGGGGGCTATGGCTACACCTTC.

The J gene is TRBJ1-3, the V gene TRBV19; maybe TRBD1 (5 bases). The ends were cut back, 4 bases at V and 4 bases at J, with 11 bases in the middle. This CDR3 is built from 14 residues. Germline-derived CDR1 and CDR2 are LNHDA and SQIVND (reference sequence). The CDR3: CASSSGASGNTIYF. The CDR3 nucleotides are TGTGCCAGTAGTAGCGGGGCGAGCGGAAACACCATATATTTT.

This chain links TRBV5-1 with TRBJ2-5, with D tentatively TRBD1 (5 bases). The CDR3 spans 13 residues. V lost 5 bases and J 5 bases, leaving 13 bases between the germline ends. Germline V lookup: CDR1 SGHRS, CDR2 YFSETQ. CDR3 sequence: CASRDQGAETQYF. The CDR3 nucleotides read TGCGCCAGCAGAGACCAGGGTGCGGAGACCCAGTACTTC.

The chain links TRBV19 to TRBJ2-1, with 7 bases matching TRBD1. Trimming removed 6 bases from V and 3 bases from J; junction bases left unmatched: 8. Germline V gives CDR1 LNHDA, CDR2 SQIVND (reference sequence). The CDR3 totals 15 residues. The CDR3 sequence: CASSNDRVGYNEQFF. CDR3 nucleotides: TGTGCCAGTAGCAATGACAGGGTAGGCTACAATGAGCAGTTCTTC.

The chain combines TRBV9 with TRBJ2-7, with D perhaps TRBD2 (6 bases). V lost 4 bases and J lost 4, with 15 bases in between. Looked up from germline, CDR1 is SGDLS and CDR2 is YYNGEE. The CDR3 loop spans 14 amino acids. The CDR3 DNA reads TGTGCCAGCAGCTCTACGGAGGGTCAGTACGAGCAGTACTTC. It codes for CASSSTEGQYEQYF.

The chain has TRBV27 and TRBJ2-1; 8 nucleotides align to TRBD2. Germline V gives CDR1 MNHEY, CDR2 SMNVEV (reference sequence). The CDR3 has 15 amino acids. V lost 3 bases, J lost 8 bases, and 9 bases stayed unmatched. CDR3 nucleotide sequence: TGTGCCAGCAGTTTTGCCAGCGGGGGAGTCTATGAGCAGTTCTTC. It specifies CASSFASGGVYEQFF.

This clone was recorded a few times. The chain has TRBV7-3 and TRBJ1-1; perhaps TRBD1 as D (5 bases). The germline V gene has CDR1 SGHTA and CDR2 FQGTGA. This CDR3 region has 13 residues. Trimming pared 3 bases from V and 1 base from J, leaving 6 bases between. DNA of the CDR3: TGTGCCAGCAGCTTTACAGGGAACACTGAAGCTTTCTTT. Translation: CASSFTGNTEAFF.

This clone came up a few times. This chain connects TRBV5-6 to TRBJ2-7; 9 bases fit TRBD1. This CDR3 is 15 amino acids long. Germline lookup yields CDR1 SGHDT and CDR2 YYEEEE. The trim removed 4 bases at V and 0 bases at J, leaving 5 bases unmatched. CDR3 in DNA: TGTGCCAGCAGCCTCACAGGGGGCTACTCCTACGAGCAGTACTTC. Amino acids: CASSLTGGYSYEQYF. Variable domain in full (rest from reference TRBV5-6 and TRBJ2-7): DAGVTQSPTHLIKTRGQQVTLRCSPKSGHDTVSWYQQALGQGPQFIFQYYEEEERQRGNFPDRFSGHQFPNYSSELNVNALLLGDSALYLCASSLTGGYSYEQYFGPGTRLTVT.

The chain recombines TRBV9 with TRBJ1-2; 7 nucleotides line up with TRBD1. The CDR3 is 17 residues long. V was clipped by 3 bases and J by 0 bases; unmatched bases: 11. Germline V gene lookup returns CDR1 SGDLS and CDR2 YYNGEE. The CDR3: CASSAFTGALANYGYTF. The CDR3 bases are TGTGCCAGCAGCGCCTTTACAGGGGCCCTAGCTAACTATGGCTACACCTTC.

CDR3 protein: CASSEYFVGQGAYEQYF. In DNA form, the CDR3 reads TGTGCCAGCAGTGAATATTTTGTAGGACAGGGAGCCTACGAGCAGTACTTC. The chain joins TRBV25-1 to TRBJ2-7, with 8 bases aligning to TRBD1. Germline V CDR1 and CDR2: MGHDK, SYGVNS. CDR3 length: 17 amino acids. J gave up 2 bases and V 0 bases, and 9 bases lay outside the gene matches.

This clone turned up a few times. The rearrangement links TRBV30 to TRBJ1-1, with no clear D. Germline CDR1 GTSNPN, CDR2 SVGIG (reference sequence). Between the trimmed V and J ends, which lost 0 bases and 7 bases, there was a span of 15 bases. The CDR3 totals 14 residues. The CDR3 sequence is CAWSVRQAPFEAFF. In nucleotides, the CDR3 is TGTGCCTGGAGTGTAAGGCAGGCCCCCTTTGAAGCTTTCTTT.

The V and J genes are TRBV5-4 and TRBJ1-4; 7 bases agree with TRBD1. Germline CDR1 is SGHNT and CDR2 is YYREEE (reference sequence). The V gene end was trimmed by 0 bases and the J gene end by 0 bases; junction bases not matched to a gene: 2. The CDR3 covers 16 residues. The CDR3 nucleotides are TGTGCCAGCAGCTTGGGGGACAGTGCAACTAATGAAAAACTGTTTTTT. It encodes CASSLGDSATNEKLFF.

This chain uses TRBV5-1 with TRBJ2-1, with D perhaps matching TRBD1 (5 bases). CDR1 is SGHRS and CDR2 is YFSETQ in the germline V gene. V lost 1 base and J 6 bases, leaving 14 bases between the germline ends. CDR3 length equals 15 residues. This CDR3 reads CASSLPTGDRNEQFF. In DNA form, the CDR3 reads TGCGCCAGCAGCTTGCCCACAGGTGACCGCAATGAGCAGTTCTTC.

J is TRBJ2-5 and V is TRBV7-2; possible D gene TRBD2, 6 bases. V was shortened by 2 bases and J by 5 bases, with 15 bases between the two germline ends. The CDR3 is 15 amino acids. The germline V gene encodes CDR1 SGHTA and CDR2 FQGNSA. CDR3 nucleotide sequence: TGTGCCAGCAGCTTATCCCCTAACCGGGGGGAGACCCAGTACTTC. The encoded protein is CASSLSPNRGETQYF.

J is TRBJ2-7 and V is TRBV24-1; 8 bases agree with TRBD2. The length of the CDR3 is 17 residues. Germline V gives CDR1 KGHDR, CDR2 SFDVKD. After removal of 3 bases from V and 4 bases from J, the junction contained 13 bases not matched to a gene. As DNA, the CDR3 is TGTGCCACCAGTGATACTAGCGGCTCTCTCACCCATTACGAGCAGTACTTC. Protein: CATSDTSGSLTHYEQYF.

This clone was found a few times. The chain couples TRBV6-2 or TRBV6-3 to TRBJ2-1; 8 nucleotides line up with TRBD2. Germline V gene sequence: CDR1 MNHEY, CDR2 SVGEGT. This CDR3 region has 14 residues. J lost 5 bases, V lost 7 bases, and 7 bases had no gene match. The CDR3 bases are TGTGCCAGCACCCCTTGGACTAGCCACAATGAGCAGTTCTTC. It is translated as CASTPWTSHNEQFF.

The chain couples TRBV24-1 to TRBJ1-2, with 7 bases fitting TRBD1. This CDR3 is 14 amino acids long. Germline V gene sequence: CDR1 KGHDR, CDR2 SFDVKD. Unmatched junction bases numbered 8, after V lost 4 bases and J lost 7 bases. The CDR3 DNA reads TGTGCCACCAGTGACGCCAGAGGGGGCTTTGGCTACACCTTC. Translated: CATSDARGGFGYTF.

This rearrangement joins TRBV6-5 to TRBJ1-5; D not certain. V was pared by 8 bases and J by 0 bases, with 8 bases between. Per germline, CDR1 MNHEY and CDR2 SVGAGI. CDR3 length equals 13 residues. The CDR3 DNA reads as TGTGCCAGCCAGGTTCATAGCAATCAGCCCCAGCATTTT. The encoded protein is CASQVHSNQPQHF.

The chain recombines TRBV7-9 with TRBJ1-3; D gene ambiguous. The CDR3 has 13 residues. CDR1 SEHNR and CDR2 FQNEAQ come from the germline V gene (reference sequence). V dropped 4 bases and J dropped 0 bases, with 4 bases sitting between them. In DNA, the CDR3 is TGTGCCAGCAGCTGGAGCTCTGGAAACACCATATATTTT. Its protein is CASSWSSGNTIYF.

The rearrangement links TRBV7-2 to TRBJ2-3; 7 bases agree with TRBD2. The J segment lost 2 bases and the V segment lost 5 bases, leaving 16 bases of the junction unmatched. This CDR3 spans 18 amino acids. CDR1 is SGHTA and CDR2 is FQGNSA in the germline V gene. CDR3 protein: CASSPWVAGKGVTDTQYF. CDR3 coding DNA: TGTGCCAGCAGCCCCTGGGTAGCGGGTAAAGGGGTCACAGATACGCAGTATTTT.

CDR3 residues: CASSSSTGELFF. CDR3 nucleotide sequence: TGTGCCAGCAGTTCTTCTACCGGGGAGCTGTTTTTT. The genes are TRBV28 and TRBJ2-2; D is ambiguous. Germline V gives CDR1 MDHEN, CDR2 SYDVKM. This CDR3 is 12 amino acids long. The V gene lost 4 bases and the J gene lost 5 bases, with 5 bases spanning the gap. The full variable domain, in which reference TRBV28 and TRBJ2-2 provide the parts outside the CDR3, is DVKVTQSSRYLVKRTGEKVFLECVQDMDHENMFWYRQDPGLGLRLIYFSYDVKMKEKGDIPEGYSVSREKKERFSLILESASTNQTSMYLCASSSSTGELFFGEGSRLTVL.

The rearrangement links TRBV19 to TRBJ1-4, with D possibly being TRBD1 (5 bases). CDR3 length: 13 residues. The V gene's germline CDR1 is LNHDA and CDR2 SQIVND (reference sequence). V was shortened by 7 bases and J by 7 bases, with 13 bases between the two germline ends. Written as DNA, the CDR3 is TGTGCCAGTACCCAGGGTTACGGTGAAAAACTGTTTTTT. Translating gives CASTQGYGEKLFF.

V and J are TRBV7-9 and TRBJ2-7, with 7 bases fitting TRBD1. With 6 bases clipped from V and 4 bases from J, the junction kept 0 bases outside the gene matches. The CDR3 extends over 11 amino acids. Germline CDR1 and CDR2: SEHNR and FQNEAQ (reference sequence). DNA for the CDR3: TGTGCCAGCAGGACAGGGTACGAGCAGTACTTC. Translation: CASRTGYEQYF. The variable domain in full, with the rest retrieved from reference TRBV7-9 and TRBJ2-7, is DTGVSQNPRHKITKRGQNVTFRCDPISEHNRLYWYRQTLGQGPEFLTYFQNEAQLEKSRLLSDRFSAERPKGSFSTLEIQRTEQGDSAMYLCASRTGYEQYFGPGTRLTVT.

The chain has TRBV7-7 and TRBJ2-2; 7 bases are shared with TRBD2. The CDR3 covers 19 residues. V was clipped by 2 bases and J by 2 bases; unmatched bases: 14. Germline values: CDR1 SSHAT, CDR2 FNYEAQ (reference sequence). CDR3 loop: CASSLSPIAAGVNTGELFF. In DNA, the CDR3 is TGTGCCAGCAGCTTATCCCCTATTGCGGCGGGGGTAAACACCGGGGAGCTGTTTTTT. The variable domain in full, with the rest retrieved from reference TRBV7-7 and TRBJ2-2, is GAGVSQSPRYKVTKRGQDVTLRCDPISSHATLYWYQQALGQGPEFLTYFNYEAQPDKSGLPSDRFSAERPEGSISTLTIQRTEQRDSAMYRCASSLSPIAAGVNTGELFFGEGSRLTVL.

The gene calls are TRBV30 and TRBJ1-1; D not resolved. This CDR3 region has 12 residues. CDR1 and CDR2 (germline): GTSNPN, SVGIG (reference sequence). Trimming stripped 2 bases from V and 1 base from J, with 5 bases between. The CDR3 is CAWSYWNTEAFF. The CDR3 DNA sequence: TGTGCCTGGAGTTACTGGAACACTGAAGCTTTCTTT. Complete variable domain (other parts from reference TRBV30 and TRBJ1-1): SQTIHQWPATLVQPVGSPLSLECTVEGTSNPNLYWYRQAAGRGLQLLFYSVGIGQISSEVPQNLSASRPQDRQFILSSKKLLLSDSGFYLCAWSYWNTEAFFGQGTRLTVV.

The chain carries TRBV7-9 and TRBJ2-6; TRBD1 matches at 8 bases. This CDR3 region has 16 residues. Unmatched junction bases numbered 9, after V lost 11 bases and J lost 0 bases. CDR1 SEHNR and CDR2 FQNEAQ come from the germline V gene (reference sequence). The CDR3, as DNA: TGTGCCGGGGATCAGGGGGCCTCCTCTGGGGCCAACGTCCTGACTTTC. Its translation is CAGDQGASSGANVLTF.

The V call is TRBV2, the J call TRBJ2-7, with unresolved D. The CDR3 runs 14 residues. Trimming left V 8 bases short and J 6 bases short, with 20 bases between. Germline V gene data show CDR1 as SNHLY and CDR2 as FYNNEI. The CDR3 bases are TGTGCCAGCTCCGTGAATCTCGCTCCTATCGAGCAGTACTTC. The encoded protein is CASSVNLAPIEQYF.

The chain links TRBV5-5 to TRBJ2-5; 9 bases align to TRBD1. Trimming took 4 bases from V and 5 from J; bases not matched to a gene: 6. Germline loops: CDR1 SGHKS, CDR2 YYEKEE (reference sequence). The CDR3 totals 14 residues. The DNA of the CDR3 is TGTGCCAGCAGCCGACAGGGGGGATTTGAGACCCAGTACTTC. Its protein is CASSRQGGFETQYF.